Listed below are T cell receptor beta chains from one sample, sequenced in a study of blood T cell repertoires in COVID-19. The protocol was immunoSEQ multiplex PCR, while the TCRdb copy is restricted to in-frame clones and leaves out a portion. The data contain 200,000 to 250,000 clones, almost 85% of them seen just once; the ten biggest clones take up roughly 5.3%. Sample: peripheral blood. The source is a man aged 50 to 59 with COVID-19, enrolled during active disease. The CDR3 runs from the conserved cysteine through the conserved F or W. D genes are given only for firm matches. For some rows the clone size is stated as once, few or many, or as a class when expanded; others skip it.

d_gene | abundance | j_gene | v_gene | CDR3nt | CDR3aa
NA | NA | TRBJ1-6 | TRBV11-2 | TGTGCCAGCAGCTTAGAAAAGGGGCCTAATTCACCCCTCCACTTT | CASSLEKGPNSPLHF
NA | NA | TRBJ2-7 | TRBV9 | TGTGCCAGCAGCGTAGGACAGGCCCGATACGAGCAGTACTTC | CASSVGQARYEQYF
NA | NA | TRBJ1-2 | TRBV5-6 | TGTGCCAGCAGCTTGGTTTTCGATCAGGGCTACACCTTC | CASSLVFDQGYTF
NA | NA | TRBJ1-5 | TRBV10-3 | TGTGCCATCAGTGAGGAGTTGTTCAGCAATCAGCCCCAGCATTTT | CAISEELFSNQPQHF
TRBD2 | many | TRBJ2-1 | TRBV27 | TGTGCCAGCAGTTTCTATCGGGGGGGCCGAGGTGAGCAGTTCTTC | CASSFYRGGRGEQFF
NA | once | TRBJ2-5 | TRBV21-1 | TGTGCCAGCAGCAAATTTTCGGGAGGTTGGACGCGGGAGACCCAGTACTTC | CASSKFSGGWTRETQYF
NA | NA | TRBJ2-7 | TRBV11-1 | TGTGCCAGCAGCTTGGCCCGATTCTACGAGCAGTACTTC | CASSLARFYEQYF
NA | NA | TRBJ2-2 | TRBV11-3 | TGTGCCAGCAGCTCACAGGGCGGTGGCACCGGGGAGCTGTTTTTT | CASSSQGGGTGELFF
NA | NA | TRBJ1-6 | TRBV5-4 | TGTGCCAGCAGCCCTGTCCCCGATTCACCCCTCCACTTT | CASSPVPDSPLHF
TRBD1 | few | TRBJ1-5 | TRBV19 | TGTGCCAGTAGTATGCTACAGGGGTACAATCAGCCCCAGCATTTT | CASSMLQGYNQPQHF
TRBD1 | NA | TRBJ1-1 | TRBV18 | TGTGCCAGCTCACCCCTTCGGGGGCAGGGGGCGAAAACTGAAGCTTTCTTT | CASSPLRGQGAKTEAFF
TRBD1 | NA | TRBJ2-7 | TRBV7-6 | TGTGCCAGCAGCTCCCGGACAGGGCGAAACTACGAGCAGTACTTC | CASSSRTGRNYEQYF
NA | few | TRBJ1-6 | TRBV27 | TGTGCCAGCAGTTTATCGAGGCGGGGGGCTGGAAATTCACCCCTCCACTTT | CASSLSRRGAGNSPLHF
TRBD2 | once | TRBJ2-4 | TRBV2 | TGTGCCAGCAGTGATTCAGCGGGGGTCAAAAACATTCAGTACTTC | CASSDSAGVKNIQYF
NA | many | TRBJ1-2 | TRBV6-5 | TGTGCCAGCAGTTACTCGATGTTAGAGGTTAATGGCTACACCTTC | CASSYSMLEVNGYTF
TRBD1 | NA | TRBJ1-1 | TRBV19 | TGTGCCAGTAGGGGGGACAGGGGGTACACTGAAGCTTTCTTT | CASRGDRGYTEAFF
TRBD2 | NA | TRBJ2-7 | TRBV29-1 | TGCAGCGCAAAAGCGGGGTTCCAGAACGAGCAGTACTTC | CSAKAGFQNEQYF
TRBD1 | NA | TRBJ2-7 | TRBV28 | TGTGCCAGCAGTTTGATTGGGACAGGGCCCTACGAGCAGTACTTC | CASSLIGTGPYEQYF
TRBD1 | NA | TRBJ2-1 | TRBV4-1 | TGCGCCAGCAGCCAAGGACAGGGGGTGTTCAATGAGCAGTTCTTC | CASSQGQGVFNEQFF
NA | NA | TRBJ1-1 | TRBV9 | TGTGCCAGCAGCGTAGAAGACACTTTGAACACTGAAGCTTTCTTT | CASSVEDTLNTEAFF
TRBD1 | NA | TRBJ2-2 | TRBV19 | TGTGCCAGTAGTACACAGGGGGTGGGTGACACCGGGGAGCTGTTTTTT | CASSTQGVGDTGELFF
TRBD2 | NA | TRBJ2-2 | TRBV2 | TGTGCCAGCAGAACGGGGGGGAACACCGGGGAGCTGTTTTTT | CASRTGGNTGELFF
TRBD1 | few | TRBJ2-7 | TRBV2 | TGTGCCAGCAGTGAAGCGTCAGGGGGCGTCTACGAGCAGTACTTC | CASSEASGGVYEQYF
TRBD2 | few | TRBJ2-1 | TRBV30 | TGTGCCTGGAGTGTTCTAGCGGGGGCCCACAATGAGCAGTTCTTC | CAWSVLAGAHNEQFF
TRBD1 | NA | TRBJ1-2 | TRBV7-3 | TGTGCCAGCAGCCCCACAGGGGTAGGTGGCTACACCTTC | CASSPTGVGGYTF
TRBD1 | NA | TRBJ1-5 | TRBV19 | TGTGCCAGTAGTCCAGGGACAGGGAATTTCAATCAGCCCCAGCATTTT | CASSPGTGNFNQPQHF
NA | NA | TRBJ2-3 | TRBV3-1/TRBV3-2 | TGTGCCAGCAGCCAAGATCCCACTAGCACAGATACGCAGTATTTT | CASSQDPTSTDTQYF
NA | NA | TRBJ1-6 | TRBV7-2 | TGTGCCAGCAGCTTCTGGACAGAAAATTCACCCCTCCACTTT | CASSFWTENSPLHF
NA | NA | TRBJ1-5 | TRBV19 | TGTGCCAGTAGTATTATGGGGAGCGGACAGCCCCAGCATTTT | CASSIMGSGQPQHF
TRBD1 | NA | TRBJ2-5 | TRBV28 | TGTGCCAGCAGTAGACAGGGGGTGTACCAAGAGACCCAGTACTTC | CASSRQGVYQETQYF
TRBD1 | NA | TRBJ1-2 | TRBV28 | TGTGCCAGCACCACCCCCGGGACAGGAATGACTAACTATGGCTACACCTTC | CASTTPGTGMTNYGYTF
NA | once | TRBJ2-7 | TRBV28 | TGTGCCAGCAGCCCCTTAGCACGGGGTGGCTACTTC | CASSPLARGGYF
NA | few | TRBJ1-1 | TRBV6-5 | TGTGCCAGTCAGGGGATTGGGATGGGCAACACTGAAGCTTTCTTT | CASQGIGMGNTEAFF
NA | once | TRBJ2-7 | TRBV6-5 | TGTGCCAGCAGAAAGACAAACCCTACCTACGAGCAGTACTTC | CASRKTNPTYEQYF
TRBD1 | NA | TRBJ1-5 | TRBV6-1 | TGTGCCAGCAGTGTCCCCGGGACAGGGGGTAATCAGCCCCAGCATTTT | CASSVPGTGGNQPQHF
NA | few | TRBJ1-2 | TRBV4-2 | TGTGCCAGCAGCCCCGAGGGGAGGGTGGGTGGCTACACCTTC | CASSPEGRVGGYTF
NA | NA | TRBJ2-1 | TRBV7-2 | TGTGCCAGCAGCTTAGCCGTTTGGGACATCAGTGAGCAGTTCTTC | CASSLAVWDISEQFF
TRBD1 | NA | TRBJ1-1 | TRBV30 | TGTGCCTGGAGCAGACAGGGTGGCACTGAAGCTTTCTTT | CAWSRQGGTEAFF
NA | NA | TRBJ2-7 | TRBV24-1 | TGTGCCACCAGTGATGGGCCTTCTCCCTACGAGCAGTACTTC | CATSDGPSPYEQYF
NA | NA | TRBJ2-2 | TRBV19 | TGTGCCAGTATCCAGGAAAACACCGGGGAGCTGTTTTTT | CASIQENTGELFF
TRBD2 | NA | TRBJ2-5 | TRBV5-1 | TGCGCCAGCAGAGACACGGGACTAGAGGGTGAGACCCAGTACTTC | CASRDTGLEGETQYF
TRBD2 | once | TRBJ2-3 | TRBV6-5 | TGTGCCAGCAGTTACTCAAGCGGGACTAGCACAGATACGCAGTATTTT | CASSYSSGTSTDTQYF
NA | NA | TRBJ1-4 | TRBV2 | TGTGCCAGCAGCAGGGAAAGTAATGAAAAACTGTTTTTT | CASSRESNEKLFF
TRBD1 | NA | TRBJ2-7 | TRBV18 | TGTGCCAGCTCAGCGGGACAGGGGAGTTACGAGCAGTACTTC | CASSAGQGSYEQYF
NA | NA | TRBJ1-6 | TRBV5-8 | TGTGCCAGCAGCTTTGACAGGCCCTCCTTGGGTTCACCCCTCCACTTT | CASSFDRPSLGSPLHF
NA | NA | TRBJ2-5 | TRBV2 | TGTGCCAGCAGTGATGCGGACTTCCTTCGGGAGACCCAGTACTTC | CASSDADFLRETQYF
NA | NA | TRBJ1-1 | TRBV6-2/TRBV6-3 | TGTGCCAGCAGTTACGGTGGGGCAGTGAACACTGAAGCTTTCTTT | CASSYGGAVNTEAFF
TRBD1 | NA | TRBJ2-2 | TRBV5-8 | TGTGCCAGCAGCTTGGAAATCGTGCCAGGGGGCTGGGGCGGGGAGCTGTTTTTT | CASSLEIVPGGWGGELFF
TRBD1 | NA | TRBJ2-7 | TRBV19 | TGTGCCAGTAGTACCCGGGACAGGGGGCGGCCCCCCCTCGAGCAGTACTTC | CASSTRDRGRPPLEQYF
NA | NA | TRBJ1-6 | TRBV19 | TGTGCCAGTTCTAACCGTCGGGAGGATAATTCACCCCTCCACTTT | CASSNRREDNSPLHF
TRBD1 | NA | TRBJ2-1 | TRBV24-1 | TGTGCCACCAGTGATTTTGGACAGGGATTTGGGGAGCAGTTCTTC | CATSDFGQGFGEQFF
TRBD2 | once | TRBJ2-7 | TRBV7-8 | TGTGCCAGCAGCTTAGTGTGGACTAGCGGGGGGGTGATCTATTCCGAGCAGTACTTC | CASSLVWTSGGVIYSEQYF
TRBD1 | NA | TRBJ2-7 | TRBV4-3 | TGCGCCAGCAGCCAAGATACAGGGGGAACCTACGAGCAGTACTTC | CASSQDTGGTYEQYF
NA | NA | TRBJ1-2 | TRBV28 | TGTGCCAGCAGTTCCCCGGGGGGCGGCTATGGCTACACCTTC | CASSSPGGGYGYTF
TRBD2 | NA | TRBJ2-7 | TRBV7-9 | TGTGCCAGCAGCTCGGCCGGGGGGGGACCCTACGAGCAGTACTTC | CASSSAGGGPYEQYF
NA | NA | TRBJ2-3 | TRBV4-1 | TGCGCCAGCAGCCAAGTCCAGCGGAGCTACACAGATACGCAGTATTTT | CASSQVQRSYTDTQYF
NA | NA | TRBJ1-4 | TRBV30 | TGTGCCTGGAGCCTCGACACGAAAAATAATGAAAAACTGTTTTTT | CAWSLDTKNNEKLFF
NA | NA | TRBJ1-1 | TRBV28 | TGTGCCAGCAGTTTAGAATCCCCCCAGACTGAAGCTTTCTTT | CASSLESPQTEAFF
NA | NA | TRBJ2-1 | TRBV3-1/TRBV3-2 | TGTGCCAGCAGCCAAGATAGTCAGGGTTACAATGAGCAGTTCTTC | CASSQDSQGYNEQFF